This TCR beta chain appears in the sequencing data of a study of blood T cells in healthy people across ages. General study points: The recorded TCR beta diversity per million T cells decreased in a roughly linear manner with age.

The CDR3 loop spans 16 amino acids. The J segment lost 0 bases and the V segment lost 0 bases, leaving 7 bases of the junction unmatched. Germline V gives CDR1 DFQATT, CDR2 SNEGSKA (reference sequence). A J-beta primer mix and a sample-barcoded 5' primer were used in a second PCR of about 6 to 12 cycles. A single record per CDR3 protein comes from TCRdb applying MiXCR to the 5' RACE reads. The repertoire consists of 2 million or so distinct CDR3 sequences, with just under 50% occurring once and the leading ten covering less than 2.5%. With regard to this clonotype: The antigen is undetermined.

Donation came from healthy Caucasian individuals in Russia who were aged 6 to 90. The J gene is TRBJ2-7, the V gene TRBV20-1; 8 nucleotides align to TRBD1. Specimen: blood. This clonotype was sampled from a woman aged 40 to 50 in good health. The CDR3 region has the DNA TGCAGTGCTAGAGATCTCGACAGGGGAAGCTCCTACGAGCAGTACTTC. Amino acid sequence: CSARDLDRGSSYEQYF.